Given below is one T cell receptor beta chain in context. As yet, its antigen is unknown. Sequenced by immunoSEQ multiplex PCR; TCRdb stores in-frame clones only, minus some. This repertoire shows around 13,000 clones, over 70% found once; its top ten account for less than 3.5%. The CDR3 runs to 16 residues. CDR1 SNHLY and CDR2 FYNNEI come from the germline V gene. V trimming: 4 bases; J trimming: 0 bases; junction bases outside the gene matches: 6. This entry comes from a study of neoadjuvant anti-PD-1 for oral cavity cancer. Overall study: Nivolumab at 3 mg/kg was mostly given biweekly, three to four doses, pre-surgery.

The sample's time point: after neoadjuvant nivolumab, at surgical resection. Whole-study results and caveats: TCR analyses covered only a few patients per response group.

The V gene is TRBV2, the J gene TRBJ2-3, with 8 positions matching TRBD2. The source was PBMCs, collected after nivolumab (anti-PD-1) treatment. The receptor's source is a person aged 35 to 85 with oral cavity squamous cell carcinoma. CDR3 residues: CASSGTRGGSTDTQYF. The CDR3 bases are TGTGCCAGCAGTGGGACCCGCGGGGGGAGCACAGATACGCAGTATTTT.